This T cell receptor beta chain originates from a study of OX40 agonist ivuxolimab in advanced cancers. The data were produced by immunoSEQ multiplex PCR, yet TCRdb's version contains in-frame clones alone and is incomplete. The sample contains about 58,000 clones, approximately 80% of which appear only once. Autoimmune disease history or systemic immunosuppression disqualified patients. Turning to this clone: Its matching antigen is unknown.

Study-level results: The antigens recognized by the expanded peripheral T cells, that is their antigen specificity, were not determined.

The receptor comes from an adult with an advanced solid tumor such as melanoma, head and neck, liver or kidney cancer. This material consisted of CD4+ or CD8+ T cells sorted from blood, taken in a trial of the OX40 agonist ivuxolimab.

The CDR3 region is CASSPGQRNTEAFF. The CDR3 DNA is TGTGCCAGCAGCCCCGGACAGCGGAACACTGAAGCTTTCTTT. V gene TRBV9 combines with J gene TRBJ1-1; a weak D match, TRBD1 (6 bases). Looked up from germline, CDR1 is SGDLS and CDR2 is YYNGEE. The ends were cut back, 4 bases at V and 1 base at J, with 11 bases in the middle. This CDR3 region has 14 residues.